This TCR beta chain was recorded in a study of OX40 agonist ivuxolimab in advanced cancers. In the study overall: Ivuxolimab, an antibody that agonizes OX40 (CD134), was administered to the patients. Every patient in dose escalation had hepatocellular carcinoma, melanoma, renal cell or head and neck cancer. Findings of the study overall: CD4+ and CD8+ blood T cells expanded clonally by week 6 at 0.1 to 3.0 mg/kg. CD8+ T cells (on average) carried more expanded clones than CD4+ T cells.

This CDR3 region has 16 residues. The germline CDR1 and CDR2 sequences are MDHEN and SYDVKM. V shed 5 bases, J shed 4 bases, and the junction held 11 bases outside the gene matches. Measured with immunoSEQ multiplex PCR; TCRdb has only the in-frame clones, and not every one. The top ten hold approximately 0.15% of the sample, which has 130,000 or so clones, roughly 95% seen once. Comments on this clone: Its antigen is currently unknown.

The chain joins TRBV28 to TRBJ1-1, with 9 bases matching TRBD1. This TCR was sampled from an adult with an advanced solid tumor such as melanoma, head and neck, liver or kidney cancer. The sequencing used CD4+ or CD8+ T cells sorted from blood, collected in a trial of the OX40 agonist ivuxolimab. The CDR3 DNA is TGTGCCAGCAGTCCGGATGACAGGGGGGGCCCCACTGAAGCTTTCTTT. It encodes CASSPDDRGGPTEAFF.